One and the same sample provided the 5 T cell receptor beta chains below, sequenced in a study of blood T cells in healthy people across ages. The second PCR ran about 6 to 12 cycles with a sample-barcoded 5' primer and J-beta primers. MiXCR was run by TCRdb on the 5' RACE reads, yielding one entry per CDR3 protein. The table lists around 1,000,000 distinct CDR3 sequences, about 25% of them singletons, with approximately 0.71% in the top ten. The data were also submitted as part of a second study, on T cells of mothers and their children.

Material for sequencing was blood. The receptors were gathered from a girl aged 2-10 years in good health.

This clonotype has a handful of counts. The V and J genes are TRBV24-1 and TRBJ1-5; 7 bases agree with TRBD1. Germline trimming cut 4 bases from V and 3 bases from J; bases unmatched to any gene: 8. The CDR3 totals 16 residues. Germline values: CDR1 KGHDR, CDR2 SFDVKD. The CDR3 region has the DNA TGTGCCACCAGTGAATCGGGACAGTCCTTCAATCAGCCCCAGCATTTT. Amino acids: CATSESGQSFNQPQHF.

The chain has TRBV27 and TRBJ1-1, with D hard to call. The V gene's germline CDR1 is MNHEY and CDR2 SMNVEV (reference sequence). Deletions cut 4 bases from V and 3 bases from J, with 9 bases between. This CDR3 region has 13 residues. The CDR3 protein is CASSYVWDTEAFF. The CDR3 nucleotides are TGTGCCAGCAGTTACGTATGGGACACTGAAGCTTTCTTT.

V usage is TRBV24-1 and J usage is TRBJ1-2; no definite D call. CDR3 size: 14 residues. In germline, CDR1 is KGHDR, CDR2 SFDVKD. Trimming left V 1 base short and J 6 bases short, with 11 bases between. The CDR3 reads CATSDFPNSDGYTF. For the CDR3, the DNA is TGTGCCACCAGTGATTTCCCCAACAGTGATGGCTACACCTTC.

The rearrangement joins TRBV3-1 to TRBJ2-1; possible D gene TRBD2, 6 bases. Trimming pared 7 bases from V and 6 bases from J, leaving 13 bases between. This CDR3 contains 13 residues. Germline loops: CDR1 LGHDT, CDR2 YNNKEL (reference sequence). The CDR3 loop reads CASMTSKANEQFF. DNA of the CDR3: TGTGCCAGCATGACTAGTAAGGCCAATGAGCAGTTCTTC.

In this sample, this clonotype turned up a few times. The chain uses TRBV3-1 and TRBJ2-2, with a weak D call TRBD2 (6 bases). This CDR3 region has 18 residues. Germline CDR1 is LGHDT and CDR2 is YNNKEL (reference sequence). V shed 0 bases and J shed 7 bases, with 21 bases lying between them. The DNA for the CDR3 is TGTGCCAGCAGCCAAGATGGAGGGCAGGGAGGAGGCAGCGGGGAGCTGTTTTTT. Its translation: CASSQDGGQGGGSGELFF.